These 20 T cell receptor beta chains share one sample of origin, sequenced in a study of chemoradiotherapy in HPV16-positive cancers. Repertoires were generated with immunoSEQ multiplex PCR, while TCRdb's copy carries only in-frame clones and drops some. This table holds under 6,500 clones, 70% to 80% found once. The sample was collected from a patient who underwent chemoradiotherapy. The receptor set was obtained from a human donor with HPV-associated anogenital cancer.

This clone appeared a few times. DNA for the CDR3: TGTGCCAGCAGTTTTCCTAGCGCCTCGGGCACAGATACGCAGTATTTT. Translating gives CASSFPSASGTDTQYF. The V and J genes are TRBV27 and TRBJ2-3, with a tentative D call TRBD2 (6 bases). Germline lookup yields CDR1 MNHEY and CDR2 SMNVEV (reference sequence). V dropped 3 bases and J dropped 1 base, with 14 bases sitting between them. This CDR3 is built from 16 residues.

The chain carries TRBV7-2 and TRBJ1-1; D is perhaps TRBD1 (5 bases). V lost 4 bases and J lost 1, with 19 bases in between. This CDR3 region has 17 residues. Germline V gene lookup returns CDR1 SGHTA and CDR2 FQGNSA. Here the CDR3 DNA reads TGTGCCAGCAGCTCCTCCGTGGGGGAGGGTCCGAACACTGAAGCTTTCTTT. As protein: CASSSSVGEGPNTEAFF.

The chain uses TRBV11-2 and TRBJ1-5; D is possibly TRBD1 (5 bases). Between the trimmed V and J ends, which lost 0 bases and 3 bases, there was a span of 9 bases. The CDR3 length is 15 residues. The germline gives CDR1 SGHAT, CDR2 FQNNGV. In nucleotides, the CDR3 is TGTGCCAGCAGCTTAGAGTCGGGGGACAATCAGCCCCAGCATTTT. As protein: CASSLESGDNQPQHF. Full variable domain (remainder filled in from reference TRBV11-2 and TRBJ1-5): EAGVAQSPRYKIIEKRQSVAFWCNPISGHATLYWYQQILGQGPKLLIQFQNNGVVDDSQLPKDRFSAERLKGVDSTLKIQPAKLEDSAVYLCASSLESGDNQPQHFGDGTRLSIL.

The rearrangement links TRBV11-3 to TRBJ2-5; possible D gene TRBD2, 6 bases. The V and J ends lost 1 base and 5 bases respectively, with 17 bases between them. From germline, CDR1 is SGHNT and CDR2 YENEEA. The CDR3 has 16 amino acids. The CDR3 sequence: CASSLVPYGGKETQYF. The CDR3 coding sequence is TGTGCCAGCAGCTTAGTACCTTACGGGGGAAAGGAGACCCAGTACTTC.

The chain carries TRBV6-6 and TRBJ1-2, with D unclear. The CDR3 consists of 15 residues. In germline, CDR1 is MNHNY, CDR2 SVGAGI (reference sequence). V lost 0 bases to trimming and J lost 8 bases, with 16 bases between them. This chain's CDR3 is CASSYSKSSLGGYTF. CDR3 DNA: TGTGCCAGCAGTTACTCGAAGAGCTCTCTGGGAGGCTACACCTTC.

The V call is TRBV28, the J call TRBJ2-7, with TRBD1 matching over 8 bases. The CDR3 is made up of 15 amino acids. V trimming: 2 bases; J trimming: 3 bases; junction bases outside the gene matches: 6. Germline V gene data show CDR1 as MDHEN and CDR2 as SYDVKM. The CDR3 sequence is CASSLTAGGLYEQYV. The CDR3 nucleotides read TGTGCCAGCAGTTTAACGGCAGGGGGCCTCTACGAGCAGTACGTC.

In nucleotides, the CDR3 is TGTGCCAGCAGCTTGGGGGGGCGACAGTCAATGAACACTGAAGCTTTCTTT. Translated, it gives CASSLGGRQSMNTEAFF. V is TRBV5-4 and J is TRBJ1-1; perhaps TRBD1 as D (6 bases). This CDR3 spans 17 amino acids. V shed 0 bases and J shed 0 bases, with 15 bases lying between them. Per the germline V gene, CDR1 is SGHNT and CDR2 is YYREEE (reference sequence). Full variable domain (rest looked up from reference TRBV5-4 and TRBJ1-1): ETGVTQSPTHLIKTRGQQVTLRCSSQSGHNTVSWYQQALGQGPQFIFQYYREEENGRGNFPPRFSGLQFPNYSSELNVNALELDDSALYLCASSLGGRQSMNTEAFFGQGTRLTVV.

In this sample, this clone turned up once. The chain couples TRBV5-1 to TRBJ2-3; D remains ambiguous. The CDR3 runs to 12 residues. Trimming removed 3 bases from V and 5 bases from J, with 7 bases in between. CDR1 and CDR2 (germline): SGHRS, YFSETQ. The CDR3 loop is CASSYNLDTQYF. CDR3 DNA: TGCGCCAGCAGCTACAACTTAGATACGCAGTATTTT.

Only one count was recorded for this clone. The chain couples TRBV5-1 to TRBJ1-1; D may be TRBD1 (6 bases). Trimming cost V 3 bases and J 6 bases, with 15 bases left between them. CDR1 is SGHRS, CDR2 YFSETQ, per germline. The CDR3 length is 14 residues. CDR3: CASSWGGARPEAFF. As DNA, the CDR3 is TGCGCCAGCAGCTGGGGGGGGGCTAGACCTGAAGCTTTCTTT. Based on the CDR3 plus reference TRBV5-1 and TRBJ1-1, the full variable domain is KAGVTQTPRYLIKTRGQQVTLSCSPISGHRSVSWYQQTPGQGLQFLFEYFSETQRNKGNFPGRFSGRQFSNSRSEMNVSTLELGDSALYLCASSWGGARPEAFFGQGTRLTVV.

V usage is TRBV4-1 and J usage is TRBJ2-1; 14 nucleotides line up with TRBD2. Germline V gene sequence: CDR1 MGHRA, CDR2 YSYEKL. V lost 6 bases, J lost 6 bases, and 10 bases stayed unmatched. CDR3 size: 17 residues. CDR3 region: CASRSLTSGRARNEQFF. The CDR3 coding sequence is TGCGCCAGCAGGTCCTTGACTAGCGGGAGGGCCCGCAATGAGCAGTTCTTC.

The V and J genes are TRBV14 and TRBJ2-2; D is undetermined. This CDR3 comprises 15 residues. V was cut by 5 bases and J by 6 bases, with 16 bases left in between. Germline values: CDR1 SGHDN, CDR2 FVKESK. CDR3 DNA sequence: TGTGCCAGCAGCTCAAGACCCAGTCTCGCCGGGGAGCTGTTTTTT. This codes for CASSSRPSLAGELFF. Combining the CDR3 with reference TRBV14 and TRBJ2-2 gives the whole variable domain EAGVTQFPSHSVIEKGQTVTLRCDPISGHDNLYWYRRVMGKEIKFLLHFVKESKQDESGMPNNRFLAERTGGTYSTLKVQPAELEDSGVYFCASSSRPSLAGELFFGEGSRLTVL.

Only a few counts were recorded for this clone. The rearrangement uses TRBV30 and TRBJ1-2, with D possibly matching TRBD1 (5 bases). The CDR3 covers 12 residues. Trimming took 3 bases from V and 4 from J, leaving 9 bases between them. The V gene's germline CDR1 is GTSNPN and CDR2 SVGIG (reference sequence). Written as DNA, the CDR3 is TGTGCCTGGAGGGGGCCTTCCTATGGCTACACCTTC. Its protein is CAWRGPSYGYTF. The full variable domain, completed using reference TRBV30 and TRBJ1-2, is SQTIHQWPATLVQPVGSPLSLECTVEGTSNPNLYWYRQAAGRGLQLLFYSVGIGQISSEVPQNLSASRPQDRQFILSSKKLLLSDSGFYLCAWRGPSYGYTFGSGTRLTVV.

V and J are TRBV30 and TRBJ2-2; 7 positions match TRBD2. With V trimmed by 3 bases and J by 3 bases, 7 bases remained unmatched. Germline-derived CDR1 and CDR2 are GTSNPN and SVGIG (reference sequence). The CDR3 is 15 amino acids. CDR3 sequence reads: CAWSRGRVDTGELFF. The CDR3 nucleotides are TGTGCCTGGAGCCGCGGGAGAGTTGACACCGGGGAGCTGTTTTTT. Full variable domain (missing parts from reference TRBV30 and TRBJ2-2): SQTIHQWPATLVQPVGSPLSLECTVEGTSNPNLYWYRQAAGRGLQLLFYSVGIGQISSEVPQNLSASRPQDRQFILSSKKLLLSDSGFYLCAWSRGRVDTGELFFGEGSRLTVL.

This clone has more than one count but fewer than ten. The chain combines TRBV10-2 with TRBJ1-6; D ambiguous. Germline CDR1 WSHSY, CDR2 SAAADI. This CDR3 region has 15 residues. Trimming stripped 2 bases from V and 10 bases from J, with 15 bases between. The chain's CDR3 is CASSEALQAVSPLHF. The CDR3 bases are TGCGCCAGCAGTGAGGCGTTGCAGGCAGTATCACCCCTCCACTTT.

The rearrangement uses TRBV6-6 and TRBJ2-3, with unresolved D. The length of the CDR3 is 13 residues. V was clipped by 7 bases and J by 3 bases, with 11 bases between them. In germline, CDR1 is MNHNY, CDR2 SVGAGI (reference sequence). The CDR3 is CASKPQGTDTQYF. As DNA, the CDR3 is TGTGCCAGCAAGCCTCAAGGGACAGATACGCAGTATTTT.

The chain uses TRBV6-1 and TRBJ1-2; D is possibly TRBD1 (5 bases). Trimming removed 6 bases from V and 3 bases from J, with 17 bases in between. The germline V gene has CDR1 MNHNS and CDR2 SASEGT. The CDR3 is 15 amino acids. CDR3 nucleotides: TGTGCCAGCAGGAGACAGTCACCGGGGGACTATGGCTACACCTTC. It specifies CASRRQSPGDYGYTF.

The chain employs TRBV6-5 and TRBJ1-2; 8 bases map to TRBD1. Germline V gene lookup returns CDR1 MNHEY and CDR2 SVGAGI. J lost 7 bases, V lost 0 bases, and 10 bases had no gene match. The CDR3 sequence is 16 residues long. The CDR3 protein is CASSYSVQGAGGGYTF. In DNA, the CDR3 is TGTGCCAGCAGTTACTCGGTCCAGGGGGCGGGAGGTGGCTACACCTTC.

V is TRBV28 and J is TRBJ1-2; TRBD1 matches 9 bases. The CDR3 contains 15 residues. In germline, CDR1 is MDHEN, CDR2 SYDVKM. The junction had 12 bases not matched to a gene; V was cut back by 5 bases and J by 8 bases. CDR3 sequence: CASSHSDRGMGGYTF. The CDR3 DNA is TGTGCCAGCAGTCACTCCGACAGGGGGATGGGAGGCTACACCTTC.

CDR3 sequence (DNA): TGTGCCACCGCTCGGACACACGCAACTAATGAAAAACTGTTTTTT. Translation: CATARTHATNEKLFF. This chain uses TRBV19 with TRBJ1-4, with D maybe TRBD1 (5 bases). Per germline, CDR1 LNHDA and CDR2 SQIVND (reference sequence). V shed 10 bases and J shed 0 bases, with 15 bases lying between them. This CDR3 has 15 residues. Full variable domain (remainder filled in from reference TRBV19 and TRBJ1-4): DGGITQSPKYLFRKEGQNVTLSCEQNLNHDAMYWYRQDPGQGLRLIYYSQIVNDFQKGDIAEGYSVSREKKESFPLTVTSAQKNPTAFYLCATARTHATNEKLFFGSGTQLSVL.

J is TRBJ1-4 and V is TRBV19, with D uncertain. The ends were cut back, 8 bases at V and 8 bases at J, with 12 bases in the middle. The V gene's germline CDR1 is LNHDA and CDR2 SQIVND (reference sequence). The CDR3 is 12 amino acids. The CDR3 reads CASGLIREKLFF. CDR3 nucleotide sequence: TGTGCCAGTGGGTTAATACGGGAAAAACTGTTTTTT.